The entry that follows covers one T cell receptor beta chain sequence. PCR used 60 Vbeta primers and 13 Jbeta primers. Method: immunoSEQ multiplex PCR; TCRdb's copy keeps in-frame clones and lacks some. The table has some 170,000 clones, approximately 70% seen once; the top ten hold 2.5%. The CDR3 has 14 residues. V shed 6 bases and J shed 1 base, with 10 bases lying between them. Germline V gives CDR1 MNHEY, CDR2 SMNVEV (reference sequence). This sample is part of a study of cytomegalovirus exposure and HLA in healthy donors. Study in general: Unique TCRs numbering about 87 million, obtained from HLA-typed donors, made up an early data release. Among the roughly 400 genotyped donors, 65% to 90% were placed in the Caucasian-associated ancestry cluster.

The sequence derives from a human donor in good health. This chain joins TRBV27 and TRBJ1-3, with D possibly matching TRBD1 (6 bases). Sequencing was performed on PBMCs. CDR3 sequence: CASRQTGSGNTIYF. CDR3 DNA: TGTGCCAGCAGACAAACAGGGTCTGGAAACACCATATATTTT.